This paragraph covers one TCR beta chain sequence. This entry belongs to a study of blood T cell repertoires in COVID-19. The CDR3 spans 17 residues. CDR1 LGHNA and CDR2 YNFKEQ come from the germline V gene. V shed 3 bases and J 1 base; nucleotides not matched to a gene: 10. Using immunoSEQ multiplex PCR, the repertoire was profiled, and TCRdb retains in-frame clones only, with some absent. Of a few hundred thousand clones listed, about 82% were seen once; the top ten hold 1.5% to 2%. The receptor was derived from a woman between 50 and 59 years old with acute or convalescent COVID-19. The chain employs TRBV4-2 and TRBJ2-5, with TRBD1 identical over 8 bases. Specimen: peripheral blood. The CDR3 nucleotides are TGTGCCAGCAGCCAGGGGACTGACAGGGGTGGCCAAGAGACCCAGTACTTC. Amino acids: CASSQGTDRGGQETQYF.